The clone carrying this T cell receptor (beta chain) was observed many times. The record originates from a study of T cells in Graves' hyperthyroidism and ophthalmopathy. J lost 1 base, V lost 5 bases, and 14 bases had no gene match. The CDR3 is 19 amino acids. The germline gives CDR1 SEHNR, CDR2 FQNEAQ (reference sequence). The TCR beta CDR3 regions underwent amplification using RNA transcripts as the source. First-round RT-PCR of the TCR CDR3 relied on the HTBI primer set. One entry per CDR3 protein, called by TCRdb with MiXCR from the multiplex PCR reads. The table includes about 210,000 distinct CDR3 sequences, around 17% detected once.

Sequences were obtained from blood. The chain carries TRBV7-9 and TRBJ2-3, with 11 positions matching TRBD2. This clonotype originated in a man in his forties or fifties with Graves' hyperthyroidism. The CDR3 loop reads CASSEISGTSGSGTDTQYF. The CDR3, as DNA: TGTGCCAGCAGCGAAATTTCCGGGACTAGCGGTTCTGGCACAGATACGCAGTATTTT.